This T cell receptor beta chain was found in a study of control samples from healthy donors and cancer patients. CDR1 and CDR2 (germline): SNHLY, FYNNEI. The CDR3 sequence is 15 residues long. V shed 6 bases and J shed 1 base, with 13 bases lying between them. Method: immunoSEQ multiplex PCR; TCRdb's copy keeps in-frame clones and lacks some. There are about 130,000 clones in the sample; approximately 92% occur only once, and around 2.3% lies in the top ten. Input material: blood. The chain recombines TRBV2 with TRBJ1-3; D perhaps matches TRBD1 (5 bases). This clonotype originated in a middle-aged man in good health. CDR3 nucleotides: TGTGCCAGCAGGGGCCTCGGGGGGTCTGGAAACACCATATATTTT. Translated: CASRGLGGSGNTIYF.